These 9 T cell receptor beta chains were all obtained from the same sample, sequenced in a study of control samples from healthy donors and cancer patients. Assay: immunoSEQ multiplex PCR; the TCRdb copy retains only in-frame clones and omits some. The sample carries over 150,000 clones, 85% to 95% recorded once. Sequenced input: blood. The source is a young man in good health.

Details on this clone: The same CDR3 also results from other DNA sequences found in this sample. This chain connects TRBV5-1 to TRBJ1-5; no definite D call. V was pared by 0 bases and J by 3 bases, with 10 bases between. The CDR3 spans 15 residues. CDR1 SGHRS and CDR2 YFSETQ come from the germline V gene. DNA for the CDR3: TGCGCCAGCAGCTTGGGGCAGAGCCCCAATCAGCCCCAGCATTTT. The encoded protein is CASSLGQSPNQPQHF.

The V and J genes are TRBV7-9 and TRBJ2-2; 7 bases are a match to TRBD2. The CDR3 consists of 14 residues. Germline-derived CDR1 and CDR2 are SEHNR and FQNEAQ (reference sequence). The junction had 5 bases not matched to a gene; V was cut back by 6 bases and J by 4 bases. The CDR3: CASSWEGGTGELFF. The CDR3 region has the DNA TGTGCCAGCAGTTGGGAGGGAGGCACCGGGGAGCTGTTTTTT.

The chain employs TRBV19 and TRBJ1-1, with D possibly TRBD1 on 5 matching bases. V gave up 6 bases and J gave up 8 bases, with 7 bases separating them. The V gene's germline CDR1 is LNHDA and CDR2 SQIVND (reference sequence). The CDR3 totals 10 residues. Written as DNA, the CDR3 is TGTGCCAGTAGGGGGCGCGAAGCTTTCTTT. Protein: CASRGREAFF.

The gene calls are TRBV28 and TRBJ1-2; 7 bases align to TRBD1. The CDR3 spans 14 residues. The V and J ends lost 8 bases and 7 bases, in that order; junction bases with no gene match: 13. Germline CDR1 reads MDHEN; CDR2 reads SYDVKM. In DNA, the CDR3 is TGTGCCAGCTCTTACGACAGGGAAGGCTCTGGCTACACCTTC. Translating gives CASSYDREGSGYTF.

This chain uses TRBV9 with TRBJ1-4; no clear D. This CDR3 contains 14 residues. CDR1 and CDR2 from the germline V gene are SGDLS and YYNGEE. With 0 bases removed from V and 11 bases from J, the gap between germline ends came to 14 bases. The CDR3 sequence is CASSVDSRGRKLFF. Written as DNA, the CDR3 is TGTGCCAGCAGCGTAGACAGTCGAGGGAGGAAACTGTTTTTT.

The V gene is TRBV10-1, the J gene TRBJ2-3, with D perhaps TRBD1 (5 bases). The CDR3 is 16 amino acids. V was shortened by 0 bases and J by 0 bases, with 10 bases between the two germline ends. Germline values: CDR1 WNHNN, CDR2 SYGVQD (reference sequence). CDR3 region: CASSESDSPSTDTQYF. CDR3 in DNA: TGCGCCAGCAGTGAGTCAGACAGTCCTAGCACAGATACGCAGTATTTT.

With respect to this clone: Other nucleotide sequences in the sample specify the same CDR3. The genes are TRBV7-9 and TRBJ2-2; 9 positions match TRBD1. Germline V gives CDR1 SEHNR, CDR2 FQNEAQ (reference sequence). CDR3 size: 16 residues. With V trimmed by 9 bases and J by 1 base, 9 bases remained unmatched. CDR3 nucleotides: TGTGCCAGTAGCCATGGGACAGGGATGAACACCGGGGAGCTGTTTTTT. Translated, it gives CASSHGTGMNTGELFF.

The chain links TRBV6-4 to TRBJ2-1; D is unresolved. The CDR3 runs to 13 residues. Germline V lookup: CDR1 MRHNA, CDR2 SNTAGT. Trimming left V 0 bases short and J 4 bases short, with 4 bases between. As DNA, the CDR3 is TGTGCCAGCAGTGACTCAGGGTACAATGAGCAGTTCTTC. This encodes CASSDSGYNEQFF.

The rearrangement links TRBV7-2 to TRBJ1-5, with D unresolved. Germline V lookup: CDR1 SGHTA, CDR2 FQGNSA. V dropped 6 bases and J dropped 8 bases, with 14 bases sitting between them. The CDR3 length is 13 residues. The chain's CDR3 is CASSQTFREPQHF. The CDR3 DNA reads as TGTGCCAGCAGTCAAACATTTAGGGAGCCCCAGCATTTT.